These T cell receptor beta chains were read from a single sample in a study of neurological immune-mediated disorders. MiXCR, applied by TCRdb to the 5' RACE reads, yields one record per CDR3 protein. The sample carries roughly 60,000 distinct CDR3 sequences, approximately 10% recorded once. Sequencing used PBMCs. Every receptor here comes from a man between 60 and 70 years old in good health. The CDR3 runs from the conserved cysteine through the conserved F or W.

CDR3aa: CATGPGGNNQPQHF; v_gene: TRBV12-3/TRBV12-4
CDR3aa: CASSHSWGETQYF; v_gene: TRBV6-2/TRBV6-3
CDR3aa: CASTSLVAGGLAKNIQYF; v_gene: TRBV6-2/TRBV6-3
CDR3aa: CASSRRNRGLAEAFF; v_gene: TRBV7-6
CDR3aa: CASSLGTGGETQYF; v_gene: TRBV7-2
CDR3aa: CASKEGGLGEQFF; v_gene: TRBV5-1
CDR3aa: CASSLSSSGLGEQYF; v_gene: TRBV27
CDR3aa: CSARDLGRGDYNEQFF; v_gene: TRBV20-1
CDR3aa: CSVGAGKETQYF; v_gene: TRBV29-1
CDR3aa: CASSLGKRPAGYTF; v_gene: TRBV7-9
CDR3aa: CSATDSIYEQYF; v_gene: TRBV20-1
CDR3aa: CASSPGLSNQPQHF; v_gene: TRBV27
CDR3aa: CASSLTGTGIGNVLTF; v_gene: TRBV7-9
CDR3aa: CASSPFTTDTQYF; v_gene: TRBV11-2
CDR3aa: CASSPLVFEQFF; v_gene: TRBV11-2
CDR3aa: CAISDRGGNQPQHF; v_gene: TRBV10-3
CDR3aa: CASSLGTSGGQNIQYF; v_gene: TRBV6-5
CDR3aa: CASSLEALSYNEQFF; v_gene: TRBV6-4
CDR3aa: CSAPPGQFIYGYTF; v_gene: TRBV20-1
CDR3aa: CASGRGGMNTEAFF; v_gene: TRBV6-5
CDR3aa: CASSEPGLQETQYF; v_gene: TRBV5-1
CDR3aa: CASSVALRGGDNEQFF; v_gene: TRBV9